This is a list of T cell receptor beta chains from one sample in a study of cytotoxic CD8 clonotypes in ibrutinib-treated CLL. Only in-frame clones appear in the TCRdb table, and some are missing; sequencing was by immunoSEQ multiplex PCR. The table includes about 200,000 clones, roughly 77% detected once. The sequencing used PBMCs, collected after 12 months of ibrutinib treatment. The receptor source for this set is a human donor with chronic lymphocytic leukemia. The CDR3 runs from the conserved cysteine through the conserved F or W. A D gene is named only where the DNA matches it firmly.

V	D	CDR3
TRBV18	-	CASSPPGVAYYEQYF
TRBV28	-	CASSSTYEQYF
TRBV28	TRBD2	CASSPTGGLPYEQYF
TRBV12-1	-	CASSSTGGAETQYF
TRBV28	-	CASSFTGTNNQPQHF
TRBV5-1	TRBD1	CASTQRTGVTGELFF
TRBV18	TRBD2	CASSRTSGRDPEQYF
TRBV7-2	-	CASSRGRETQYF
TRBV19	TRBD2	CASSIPSGNRETQYF
TRBV7-7	TRBD2	CASSPGGLNTGELFF
TRBV6-1	-	CASSVDSNQPQHF
TRBV19	-	CASSASVGWLETQYF
TRBV6-5	-	CASSYSHMGGYTF
TRBV6-4	-	CASSEGTSLPQHF
TRBV5-1	TRBD1	CASSSDRISYNSPLHF
TRBV29-1	-	CSGRGETQYF
TRBV4-1	TRBD1	CASSQEGGRNEQYF
TRBV14	TRBD2	CASSQAVSGGSQYF
TRBV27	-	CASSSAGARDEQYF
TRBV10-3	TRBD1	CAISSGQGERHGYTF
TRBV7-2	-	CASSYLALGTEYF
TRBV30	TRBD2	CAWSLKRGATDTQYF